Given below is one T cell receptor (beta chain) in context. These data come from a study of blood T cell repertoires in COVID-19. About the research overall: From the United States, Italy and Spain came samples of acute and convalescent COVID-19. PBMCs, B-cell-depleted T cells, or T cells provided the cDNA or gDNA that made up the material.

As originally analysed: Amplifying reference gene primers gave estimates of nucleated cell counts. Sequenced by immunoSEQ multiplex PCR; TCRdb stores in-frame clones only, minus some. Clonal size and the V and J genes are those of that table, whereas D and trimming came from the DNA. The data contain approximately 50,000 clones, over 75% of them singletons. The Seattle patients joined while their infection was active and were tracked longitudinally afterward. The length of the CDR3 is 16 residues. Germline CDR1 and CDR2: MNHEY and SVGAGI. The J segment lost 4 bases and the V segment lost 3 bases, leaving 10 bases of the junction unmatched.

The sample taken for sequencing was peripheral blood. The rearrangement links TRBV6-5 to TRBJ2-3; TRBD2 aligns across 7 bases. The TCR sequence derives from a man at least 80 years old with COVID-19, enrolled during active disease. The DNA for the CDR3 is TGTGCCAGCAGTTATGGCCGGACTAGGTTGCCAGATACGCAGTATTTT. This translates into CASSYGRTRLPDTQYF.